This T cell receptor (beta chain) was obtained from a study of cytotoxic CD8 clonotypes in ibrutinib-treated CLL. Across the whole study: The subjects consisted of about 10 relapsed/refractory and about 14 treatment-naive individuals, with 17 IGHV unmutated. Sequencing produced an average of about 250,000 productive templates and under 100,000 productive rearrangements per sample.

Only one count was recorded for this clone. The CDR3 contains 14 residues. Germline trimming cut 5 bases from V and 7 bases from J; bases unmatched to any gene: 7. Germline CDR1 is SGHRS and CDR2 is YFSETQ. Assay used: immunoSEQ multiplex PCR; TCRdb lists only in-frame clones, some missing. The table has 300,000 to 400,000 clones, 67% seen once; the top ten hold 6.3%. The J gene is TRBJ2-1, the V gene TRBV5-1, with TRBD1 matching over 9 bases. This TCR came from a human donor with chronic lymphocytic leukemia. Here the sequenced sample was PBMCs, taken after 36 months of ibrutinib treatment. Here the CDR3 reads CASSRRQGGNEQFF. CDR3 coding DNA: TGCGCCAGCAGTCGGCGACAGGGGGGGAATGAGCAGTTCTTC. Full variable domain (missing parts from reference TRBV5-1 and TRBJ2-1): KAGVTQTPRYLIKTRGQQVTLSCSPISGHRSVSWYQQTPGQGLQFLFEYFSETQRNKGNFPGRFSGRQFSNSRSEMNVSTLELGDSALYLCASSRRQGGNEQFFGPGTRLTVL.